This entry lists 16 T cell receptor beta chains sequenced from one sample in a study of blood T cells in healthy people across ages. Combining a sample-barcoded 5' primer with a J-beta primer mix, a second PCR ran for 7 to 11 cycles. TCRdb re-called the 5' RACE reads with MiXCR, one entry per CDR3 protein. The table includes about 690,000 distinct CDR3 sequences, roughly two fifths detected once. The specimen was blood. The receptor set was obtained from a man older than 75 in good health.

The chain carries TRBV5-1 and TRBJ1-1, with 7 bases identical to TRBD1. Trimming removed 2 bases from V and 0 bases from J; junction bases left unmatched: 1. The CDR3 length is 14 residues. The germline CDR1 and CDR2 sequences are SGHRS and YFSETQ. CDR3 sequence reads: CASSFGQVNTEAFF. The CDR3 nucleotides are TGCGCCAGCAGCTTTGGACAGGTGAACACTGAAGCTTTCTTT. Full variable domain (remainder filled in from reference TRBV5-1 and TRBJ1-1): KAGVTQTPRYLIKTRGQQVTLSCSPISGHRSVSWYQQTPGQGLQFLFEYFSETQRNKGNFPGRFSGRQFSNSRSEMNVSTLELGDSALYLCASSFGQVNTEAFFGQGTRLTVV.

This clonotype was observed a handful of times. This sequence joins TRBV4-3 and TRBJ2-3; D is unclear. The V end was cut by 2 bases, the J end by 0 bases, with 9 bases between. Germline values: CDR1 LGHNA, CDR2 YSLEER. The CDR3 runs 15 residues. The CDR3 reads CASSQRGSSTDTQYF. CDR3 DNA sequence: TGCGCCAGCAGCCAACGAGGATCTAGCACAGATACGCAGTATTTT.

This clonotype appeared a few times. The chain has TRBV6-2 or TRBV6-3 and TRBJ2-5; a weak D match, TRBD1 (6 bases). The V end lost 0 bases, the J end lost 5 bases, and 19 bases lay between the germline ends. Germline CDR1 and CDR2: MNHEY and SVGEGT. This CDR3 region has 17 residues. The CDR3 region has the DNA TGTGCCAGCAGTTACTCTCGACAGGCCCTCTGGGTGGAGACCCAGTACTTC. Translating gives CASSYSRQALWVETQYF.

The CDR3 coding sequence is TGTGCCACCAGTGACCCCGGGACAGGGAGCACAGATACGCAGTATTTT. It codes for CATSDPGTGSTDTQYF. The chain recombines TRBV24-1 with TRBJ2-3, with 9 bases that match TRBD1. The CDR3 is 16 residues long. CDR1 is KGHDR, CDR2 SFDVKD, per germline. V dropped 4 bases and J dropped 0; count of bases not matched to a gene: 4.

The CDR3 loop reads CSARPGLAGVSYNEQFF. CDR3 DNA: TGCAGTGCTAGGCCGGGACTAGCGGGAGTTTCCTACAATGAGCAGTTCTTC. The chain combines TRBV20-1 with TRBJ2-1, with 14 bases identical to TRBD2. Losses at the gene ends were 3 bases for V and 1 base for J; bases not matched to a gene: 5. This CDR3 has 17 residues. The germline gives CDR1 DFQATT, CDR2 SNEGSKA (reference sequence).

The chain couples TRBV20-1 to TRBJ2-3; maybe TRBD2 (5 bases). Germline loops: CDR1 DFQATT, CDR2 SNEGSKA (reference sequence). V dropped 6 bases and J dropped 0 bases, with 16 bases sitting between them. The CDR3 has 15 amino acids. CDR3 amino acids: CSAPREISSTDTQYF. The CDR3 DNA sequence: TGCAGTGCCCCCCGGGAAATCTCTAGCACAGATACGCAGTATTTT.

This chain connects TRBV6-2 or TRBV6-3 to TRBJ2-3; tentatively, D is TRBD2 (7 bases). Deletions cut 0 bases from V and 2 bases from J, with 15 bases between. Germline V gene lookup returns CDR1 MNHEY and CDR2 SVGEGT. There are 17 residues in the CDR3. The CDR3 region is CASSYSKAGANTDTQYF. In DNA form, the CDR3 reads TGTGCCAGCAGTTACTCGAAGGCGGGGGCTAACACAGATACGCAGTATTTT.

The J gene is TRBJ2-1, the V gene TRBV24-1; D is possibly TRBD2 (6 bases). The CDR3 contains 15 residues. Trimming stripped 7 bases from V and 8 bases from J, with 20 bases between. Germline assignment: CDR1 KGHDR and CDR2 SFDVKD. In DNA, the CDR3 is TGTGCCACCAGCGTAACCGGGAGTGCCGGCGATGAGCAGTTCTTC. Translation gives CATSVTGSAGDEQFF.

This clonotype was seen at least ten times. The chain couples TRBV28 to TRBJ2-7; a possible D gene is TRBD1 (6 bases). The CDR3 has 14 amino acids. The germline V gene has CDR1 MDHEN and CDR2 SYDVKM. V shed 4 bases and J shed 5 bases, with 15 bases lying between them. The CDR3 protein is CASSSFTGFNEQYF. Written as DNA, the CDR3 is TGTGCCAGCAGTTCATTCACAGGGTTCAACGAGCAGTACTTC. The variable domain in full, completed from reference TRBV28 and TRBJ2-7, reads DVKVTQSSRYLVKRTGEKVFLECVQDMDHENMFWYRQDPGLGLRLIYFSYDVKMKEKGDIPEGYSVSREKKERFSLILESASTNQTSMYLCASSSFTGFNEQYFGPGTRLTVT.

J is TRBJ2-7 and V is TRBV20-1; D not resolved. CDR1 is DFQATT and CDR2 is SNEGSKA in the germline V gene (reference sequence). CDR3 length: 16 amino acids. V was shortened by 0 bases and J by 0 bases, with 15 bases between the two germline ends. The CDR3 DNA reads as TGCAGTGCTAGAGATCTTTCTTCGAGGAGCTCCTACGAGCAGTACTTC. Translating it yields CSARDLSSRSSYEQYF.

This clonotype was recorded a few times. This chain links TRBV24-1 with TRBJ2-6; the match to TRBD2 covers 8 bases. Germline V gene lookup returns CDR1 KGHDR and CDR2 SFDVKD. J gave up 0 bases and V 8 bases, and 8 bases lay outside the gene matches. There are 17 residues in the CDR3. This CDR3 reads CATILERGISGANVLTF. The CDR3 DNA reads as TGTGCCACCATTCTTGAGCGGGGGATCTCTGGGGCCAACGTCCTGACTTTC.

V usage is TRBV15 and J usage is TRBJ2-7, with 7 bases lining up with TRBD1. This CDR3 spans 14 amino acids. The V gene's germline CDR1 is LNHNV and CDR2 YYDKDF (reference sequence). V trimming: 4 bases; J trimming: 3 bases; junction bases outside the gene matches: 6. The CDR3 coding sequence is TGTGCCACCAGCAATGGGGACAGCCACTACGAGCAGTACTTC. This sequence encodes CATSNGDSHYEQYF.

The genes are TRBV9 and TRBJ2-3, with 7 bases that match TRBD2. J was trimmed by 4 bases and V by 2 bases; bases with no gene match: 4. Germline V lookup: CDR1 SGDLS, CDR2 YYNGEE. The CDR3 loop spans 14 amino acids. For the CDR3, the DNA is TGTGCCAGCAGCGTGGGAGGGACGGCAGATACGCAGTATTTT. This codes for CASSVGGTADTQYF. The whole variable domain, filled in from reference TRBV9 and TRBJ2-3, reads DSGVTQTPKHLITATGQRVTLRCSPRSGDLSVYWYQQSLDQGLQFLIQYYNGEERAKGNILERFSAQQFPDLHSELNLSSLELGDSALYFCASSVGGTADTQYFGPGTRLTVL.

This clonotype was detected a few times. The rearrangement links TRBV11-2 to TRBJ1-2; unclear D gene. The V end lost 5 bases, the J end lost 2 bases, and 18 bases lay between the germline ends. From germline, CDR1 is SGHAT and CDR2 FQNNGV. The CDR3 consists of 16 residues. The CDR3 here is CASSPGGPRENYGYTF. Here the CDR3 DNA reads TGTGCCAGCAGCCCTGGTGGCCCACGAGAAAACTATGGCTACACCTTC.

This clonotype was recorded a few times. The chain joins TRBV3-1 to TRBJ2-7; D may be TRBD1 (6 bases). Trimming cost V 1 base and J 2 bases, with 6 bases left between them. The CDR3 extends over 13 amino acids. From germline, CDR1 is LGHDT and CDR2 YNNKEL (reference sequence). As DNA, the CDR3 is TGTGCCAGCAGCCAAGGGGGGCCCTACGAGCAGTACTTC. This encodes CASSQGGPYEQYF.

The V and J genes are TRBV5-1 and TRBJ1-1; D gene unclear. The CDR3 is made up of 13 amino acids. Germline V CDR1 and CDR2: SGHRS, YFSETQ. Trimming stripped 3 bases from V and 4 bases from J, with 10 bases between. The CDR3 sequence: CASSYGGGTEAFF. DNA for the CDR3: TGCGCCAGCAGCTATGGTGGTGGCACTGAAGCTTTCTTT. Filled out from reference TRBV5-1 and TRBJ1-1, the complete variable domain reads KAGVTQTPRYLIKTRGQQVTLSCSPISGHRSVSWYQQTPGQGLQFLFEYFSETQRNKGNFPGRFSGRQFSNSRSEMNVSTLELGDSALYLCASSYGGGTEAFFGQGTRLTVV.